The rows below give T cell receptor beta chains drawn from one sample of a study of shared clonotypes between healthy human individuals. The repertoire was sequenced with immunoSEQ multiplex PCR; TCRdb's copy has only in-frame clones and lacks some. Of hundreds of thousands of clones in the sample, 90% to 97% were seen once. The material sequenced was naive CD8+ T cells sorted from blood. All receptors derive from a woman under 40 in good health. The CDR3 runs from the conserved cysteine through the conserved F or W. Each record gives: clone size, J gene, V gene, D gene, CDR3 protein, CDR3 DNA. The D gene is left open where the match is weak. Expanded clones get a size class; other rows say once, few or many, or leave the size out.

size: many
J: TRBJ1-5
V: TRBV28
D: NA
CDR3: CASSFNQPQHF
DNA: TGTGCCAGCAGTTTCAATCAGCCCCAGCATTTT

size: NA
J: TRBJ1-5
V: TRBV4-1
D: NA
CDR3: CASSQSLFSNQPQHF
DNA: TGCGCCAGCAGCCAATCCCTGTTTAGCAATCAGCCCCAGCATTTT

size: NA
J: TRBJ2-1
V: TRBV5-1
D: TRBD2
CDR3: CASSLGLAGGVNEQFF
DNA: TGCGCCAGCAGCTTGGGGCTAGCGGGAGGTGTCAATGAGCAGTTCTTC

size: NA
J: TRBJ1-1
V: TRBV9
D: NA
CDR3: CASSSSNTEAFF
DNA: NA

size: NA
J: TRBJ2-7
V: TRBV10-3
D: TRBD2
CDR3: CAISGREAWYEQYF
DNA: TGTGCCATCAGTGGGCGGGAGGCGTGGTACGAGCAGTACTTC

size: NA
J: TRBJ2-7
V: TRBV5-5
D: TRBD2
CDR3: CASSPLPGLAGVYEQYF
DNA: TGTGCCAGCAGCCCCCTGCCAGGACTAGCGGGAGTCTACGAGCAGTACTTC

size: NA
J: TRBJ2-1
V: TRBV28
D: NA
CDR3: CASSFREDNEQFF
DNA: TGTGCCAGCAGTTTCCGCGAAGACAATGAGCAGTTCTTC

size: NA
J: TRBJ1-2
V: TRBV12-2
D: NA
CDR3: CASRLAGKVNNTF
DNA: TGTGCAAGTCGCTTAGCGGGGAAGGTCAATAACACCTTC

size: NA
J: TRBJ1-5
V: TRBV19
D: TRBD1
CDR3: CASSVGTGANQPQHF
DNA: TGTGCCAGTAGTGTTGGGACAGGGGCCAATCAGCCCCAGCATTTT

size: NA
J: TRBJ1-1
V: TRBV27
D: NA
CDR3: CASSLNLNTEAFF
DNA: TGTGCCAGCAGTTTAAACCTGAACACTGAAGCTTTCTTT

size: NA
J: TRBJ2-1
V: TRBV19
D: NA
CDR3: CASSIPPDGSYNEQFF
DNA: TGTGCCAGTAGTATCCCCCCAGACGGGTCCTACAATGAGCAGTTCTTC

size: NA
J: TRBJ2-2
V: TRBV27
D: NA
CDR3: CASSEDGYTGELFF
DNA: TGTGCCAGCAGTGAGGACGGTTACACCGGGGAGCTGTTTTTT

size: NA
J: TRBJ2-7
V: TRBV7-8
D: NA
CDR3: CASSLGSTYEQYF
DNA: TGTGCCAGCAGCTTAGGATCCACCTACGAGCAGTACTTC

size: NA
J: TRBJ1-3
V: TRBV4-1
D: NA
CDR3: CASSQGGSRGALQLNTIYF
DNA: TGCGCCAGCAGCCAAGGGGGGTCTCGGGGAGCCTTACAATTAAACACCATATATTTT

size: NA
J: TRBJ1-1
V: TRBV2
D: NA
CDR3: CAGTGNWNTEAFF
DNA: TGTGCCGGTACAGGGAACTGGAACACTGAAGCTTTCTTT

size: once
J: TRBJ2-1
V: TRBV27
D: TRBD1
CDR3: CASSNRDRLYNEQFF
DNA: TGTGCCAGCAGTAACCGGGACAGACTTTACAATGAGCAGTTCTTC

size: NA
J: TRBJ1-5
V: TRBV5-8
D: NA
CDR3: CASSYPNSNQPQHF
DNA: TGTGCCAGCAGCTATCCTAATAGCAATCAGCCCCAGCATTTT

size: NA
J: TRBJ1-2
V: TRBV27
D: NA
CDR3: CASSLRGAYGYTF
DNA: TGTGCCAGCAGTTTACGGGGGGCGTATGGCTACACCTTC

size: NA
J: TRBJ1-3
V: TRBV28
D: NA
CDR3: CASSFAIDGNTIYF
DNA: TGTGCCAGCAGTTTCGCGATAGATGGAAACACCATATATTTT

size: NA
J: TRBJ1-1
V: TRBV27
D: NA
CDR3: CASSQGSIRTEAFF
DNA: TGTGCCAGCAGCCAGGGGTCGATCCGTACTGAAGCTTTCTTT

size: NA
J: TRBJ2-7
V: TRBV11-2
D: NA
CDR3: CASSLVVSGEQYF
DNA: TGTGCCAGCAGCTTAGTGGTCTCCGGCGAGCAGTACTTC

size: NA
J: TRBJ2-2
V: TRBV27
D: NA
CDR3: CASSLSAWALYTGELFF
DNA: TGTGCCAGCAGTTTATCGGCTTGGGCACTCTACACCGGGGAGCTGTTTTTT

size: NA
J: TRBJ2-2
V: TRBV7-6
D: NA
CDR3: CASSSQLTGNTGELFF
DNA: TGTGCCAGCAGCTCCCAATTAACAGGAAACACCGGGGAGCTGTTTTTT

size: NA
J: TRBJ1-5
V: TRBV7-8
D: NA
CDR3: CASSPTDGYFSNQPQHF
DNA: TGTGCCAGCAGCCCCACGGACGGATATTTTAGCAATCAGCCCCAGCATTTT

size: once
J: TRBJ1-5
V: TRBV19
D: NA
CDR3: CASSIGGYSNQPQHF
DNA: TGTGCCAGTAGTATTGGTGGATATAGCAATCAGCCCCAGCATTTT

size: few
J: TRBJ1-1
V: TRBV6-6
D: NA
CDR3: CASSNTLTEAFF
DNA: TGTGCCAGCAGCAACACTTTGACTGAAGCTTTCTTT

size: NA
J: TRBJ2-7
V: TRBV2
D: TRBD2
CDR3: CASSELDSGDSYEQYF
DNA: TGTGCCAGCAGTGAACTAGATAGCGGGGACTCCTACGAGCAGTACTTC

size: NA
J: TRBJ1-1
V: TRBV9
D: TRBD1
CDR3: CASSPRDRGGAFF
DNA: TGTGCCAGCAGCCCGCGGGACAGGGGCGGCGCTTTCTTT

size: once
J: TRBJ2-5
V: TRBV15
D: NA
CDR3: CATSEEISGGQYF
DNA: TGTGCCACCAGCGAGGAAATATCCGGGGGCCAGTACTTC

size: once
J: TRBJ1-2
V: TRBV7-6
D: TRBD1
CDR3: CASSPSPGQGAYGYTF
DNA: TGTGCCAGCAGCCCCAGTCCCGGACAGGGAGCATATGGCTACACCTTC

size: NA
J: TRBJ2-7
V: TRBV2
D: TRBD1
CDR3: CASAGTGLYEQYF
DNA: TGTGCCAGCGCCGGGACAGGTCTCTACGAGCAGTACTTC

size: NA
J: TRBJ2-3
V: TRBV19
D: TRBD2
CDR3: CASSIILTSGATDTQYF
DNA: TGTGCCAGTAGTATCATACTGACTAGCGGGGCCACAGATACGCAGTATTTT

size: NA
J: TRBJ2-1
V: TRBV30
D: NA
CDR3: CAWSVLREAYNEQFF
DNA: TGTGCCTGGAGTGTATTAAGGGAGGCCTACAATGAGCAGTTCTTC

size: NA
J: TRBJ2-3
V: TRBV10-3
D: NA
CDR3: CAISESPDTQYF
DNA: TGTGCCATCAGTGAGTCTCCTGATACGCAGTATTTT

size: NA
J: TRBJ1-4
V: TRBV6-5
D: TRBD1
CDR3: CASSYQTGSVEKLFF
DNA: TGTGCCAGCAGTTACCAGACAGGGTCGGTTGAAAAACTGTTTTTT

size: NA
J: TRBJ2-3
V: TRBV5-4
D: NA
CDR3: CASSWESGFPDTQYF
DNA: TGTGCCAGCAGCTGGGAGTCGGGGTTCCCAGATACGCAGTATTTT

size: NA
J: TRBJ1-5
V: TRBV5-1
D: NA
CDR3: CASSPDSSNQPQHF
DNA: TGCGCCAGCAGCCCGGACAGTAGCAATCAGCCCCAGCATTTT

size: NA
J: TRBJ2-1
V: TRBV7-9
D: TRBD1
CDR3: CASSTRQGPYNEQFF
DNA: TGTGCCAGCAGCACCCGACAGGGTCCCTACAATGAGCAGTTCTTC

size: NA
J: TRBJ2-7
V: TRBV2
D: TRBD1
CDR3: CASRGGQGAYEQYF
DNA: TGTGCCAGCAGGGGAGGTCAGGGGGCTTACGAGCAGTACTTC

size: NA
J: TRBJ2-1
V: TRBV6-1
D: NA
CDR3: CASSEGLALLPYRNEQFF
DNA: TGTGCCAGCAGTGAAGGCCTAGCCCTACTCCCATATAGGAATGAGCAGTTCTTC

size: once
J: TRBJ2-2
V: TRBV19
D: TRBD2
CDR3: CASSALELAEANTGELFF
DNA: TGTGCCAGTAGTGCCCTAGAGCTAGCGGAAGCGAACACCGGGGAGCTGTTTTTT

size: NA
J: TRBJ1-2
V: TRBV10-1
D: NA
CDR3: CASSESGTYGYTF
DNA: TGCGCCAGCAGTGAGTCCGGGACCTATGGCTACACCTTC

size: NA
J: TRBJ2-2
V: TRBV10-3
D: NA
CDR3: CAISELKGGTGELFF
DNA: TGTGCCATCAGTGAGTTGAAGGGCGGCACCGGGGAGCTGTTTTTT

size: NA
J: TRBJ1-1
V: TRBV19
D: NA
CDR3: CASSINRAGNTEAFF
DNA: TGTGCCAGTAGTATCAACAGGGCGGGGAACACTGAAGCTTTCTTT

size: once
J: TRBJ1-5
V: TRBV2
D: NA
CDR3: CASSETVLPQHF
DNA: TGTGCCAGCAGTGAAACCGTACTCCCCCAGCATTTT

size: NA
J: TRBJ2-2
V: TRBV5-6
D: NA
CDR3: CASSSRVRANTGELFF
DNA: TGTGCCAGCAGCTCAAGGGTACGGGCGAACACCGGGGAGCTGTTTTTT

size: NA
J: TRBJ2-1
V: TRBV28
D: NA
CDR3: CASSLRAGPVYNEQFF
DNA: TGTGCCAGCAGTTTAAGGGCGGGACCTGTCTACAATGAGCAGTTCTTC

size: once
J: TRBJ1-1
V: TRBV6-4
D: TRBD1
CDR3: CASSTGGLCTEAFF
DNA: TGTGCCAGCAGCACAGGGGGCCTTTGCACTGAAGCTTTCTTT

size: NA
J: TRBJ2-1
V: TRBV14
D: TRBD1
CDR3: CASSQSLQGDEQFF
DNA: TGTGCCAGCAGCCAATCATTACAGGGGGATGAGCAGTTCTTC

size: NA
J: TRBJ1-2
V: TRBV5-5
D: NA
CDR3: CASSQPGSSNYGYTF
DNA: TGTGCCAGCAGCCAACCGGGGTCATCTAACTATGGCTACACCTTC

size: NA
J: TRBJ2-7
V: TRBV27
D: NA
CDR3: CASSQGFIYEQYF
DNA: TGTGCCAGCAGCCAGGGGTTCATCTACGAGCAGTACTTC

size: NA
J: TRBJ1-2
V: TRBV27
D: TRBD1
CDR3: CASSSDRVYWGYTF
DNA: TGTGCCAGCAGCTCCGACAGGGTATATTGGGGCTACACCTTC

size: NA
J: TRBJ2-3
V: TRBV27
D: TRBD1
CDR3: CASNLGQGAVNTQYF
DNA: TGTGCCAGCAACCTGGGGCAGGGGGCGGTTAATACGCAGTATTTT

size: once
J: TRBJ2-7
V: TRBV2
D: NA
CDR3: CASRRLAGTAYEQYF
DNA: TGTGCCAGCAGGCGATTAGCCGGGACGGCATACGAGCAGTACTTC

size: NA
J: TRBJ2-5
V: TRBV2
D: TRBD1
CDR3: CASSVWDSQETQYF
DNA: TGTGCCAGCAGTGTGTGGGACAGCCAAGAGACCCAGTACTTC

size: NA
J: TRBJ1-1
V: TRBV27
D: NA
CDR3: CASSLWAGNTEAFF
DNA: TGTGCCAGCAGTTTATGGGCAGGGAACACTGAAGCTTTCTTT

size: NA
J: TRBJ2-7
V: TRBV11-3
D: NA
CDR3: CASSEGWGEQYF
DNA: TGTGCCAGCAGCGAAGGGTGGGGCGAGCAGTACTTC

size: NA
J: TRBJ2-7
V: TRBV29-1
D: NA
CDR3: CSVPLGQGYEQYF
DNA: TGCAGCGTTCCACTGGGACAAGGTTACGAGCAGTACTTC

size: NA
J: TRBJ2-4
V: TRBV27
D: TRBD2
CDR3: CASGRAADIQYF
DNA: TGTGCCAGCGGGAGGGCCGCAGACATTCAGTACTTC

size: NA
J: TRBJ2-5
V: TRBV27
D: TRBD1
CDR3: CASSLYPGGSGTQYF
DNA: TGTGCCAGCAGTTTGTACCCAGGGGGCTCGGGGACCCAGTACTTC